These 30 T cell receptor beta chains were all obtained from the same sample, sequenced in a study of beta chain features in type 1 diabetes (dated by TCRdb to 2016 to 2018). Library preparation employed the immunoSEQ multiplex PCR assay. The entire amount of isolated RNA was reverse transcribed using the High Capacity cDNA Reverse Transcription Kit, so the sequenced TCRB transcripts were expressed ones. TCRdb took this table from immuneACCESS and kept in-frame rearrangements with V and J called. Such tables lack part of the clones; where checked against another copy, unresolved V genes explain under half of the gap, and the rest is unexplained. This sample gives some 250,000 clones in total; 25% to 35% of them show up just once. Of the sample, around 4% is held by the ten largest clones. Material for sequencing was central memory CD4+ T cells from blood. The source is a man younger than 45 in good health.

A few counts support this clone. The chain recombines TRBV30 with TRBJ1-1; no clear D gene. The CDR3 covers 11 residues. Germline V CDR1 and CDR2: GTSNPN, SVGIG (reference sequence). Trimming shortened V by 1 base and J by 7 bases, and 7 bases separated the two germline ends. The CDR3 spells CAWSAYGEAFF. The CDR3 DNA reads as TGTGCCTGGAGTGCGTACGGTGAAGCTTTCTTT.

This clone turned up a few times. This chain connects TRBV10-1 to TRBJ2-1, with D perhaps TRBD1 or TRBD2 (5 bases each). Trimming removed 3 bases from V and 2 bases from J, with 11 bases in between. The CDR3 is made up of 15 amino acids. CDR1 WNHNN and CDR2 SYGVQD come from the germline V gene (reference sequence). CDR3 residues: CASSEAQGAYNEQFF. Here the CDR3 DNA reads TGCGCCAGCAGTGAAGCCCAGGGAGCCTACAATGAGCAGTTCTTC.

This clone was counted a few times. The V and J genes are TRBV11-3 and TRBJ2-1, with TRBD1 identical over 7 bases. CDR1 is SGHNT and CDR2 is YENEEA in the germline V gene. J was trimmed by 10 bases and V by 8 bases; bases with no gene match: 11. The length of the CDR3 is 13 residues. CDR3 sequence: CASGRQGTKEQFF. The DNA of the CDR3 is TGTGCCAGCGGTAGACAGGGTACTAAAGAGCAGTTCTTC.

The chain links TRBV30 to TRBJ1-2; tentative D call: TRBD1 (5 bases). Trimming pared 4 bases from V and 7 bases from J, leaving 10 bases between. CDR3 length: 11 residues. In germline, CDR1 is GTSNPN, CDR2 SVGIG (reference sequence). In DNA, the CDR3 is TGTGCCTGGACCCCGGGACTTGGCTACACCTTC. Its translation is CAWTPGLGYTF.

The rearrangement joins TRBV5-1 to TRBJ1-1; D remains ambiguous. CDR1 and CDR2 (germline): SGHRS, YFSETQ. Trimming cost V 0 bases and J 0 bases, with 6 bases left between them. This CDR3 is 14 amino acids long. Here the CDR3 reads CASSLGQVNTEAFF. CDR3 DNA sequence: TGCGCCAGCAGCTTGGGGCAGGTGAACACTGAAGCTTTCTTT.

This clone showed up just a few times. The chain uses TRBV5-1 and TRBJ2-7, with 13 bases lining up with TRBD2. The CDR3 length is 16 residues. The V gene end was trimmed by 0 bases and the J gene end by 2 bases; junction bases not matched to a gene: 2. Germline V gene data show CDR1 as SGHRS and CDR2 as YFSETQ. CDR3 protein: CASSLETSGGPYEQYF. The CDR3 nucleotides read TGCGCCAGCAGCTTGGAGACTAGCGGGGGGCCCTACGAGCAGTACTTC. The full variable domain, completed using reference TRBV5-1 and TRBJ2-7, is KAGVTQTPRYLIKTRGQQVTLSCSPISGHRSVSWYQQTPGQGLQFLFEYFSETQRNKGNFPGRFSGRQFSNSRSEMNVSTLELGDSALYLCASSLETSGGPYEQYFGPGTRLTVT.

The chain couples TRBV2 to TRBJ1-2; D unclear. The V and J ends lost 8 bases and 5 bases respectively, with 12 bases between them. Germline V gives CDR1 SNHLY, CDR2 FYNNEI. The CDR3 sequence is 12 residues long. This chain's CDR3 is CASGRSDYGYTF. The CDR3 nucleotides read TGTGCCAGCGGGAGGTCAGATTATGGCTACACCTTC.

This clone was seen only a few times. The same CDR3 can be traced to other DNA sequences in this sample. The chain carries TRBV7-2 and TRBJ2-3; 8 bases align to TRBD2. Per the germline V gene, CDR1 is SGHTA and CDR2 is FQGNSA. The CDR3 is 16 residues long. Losses at the gene ends were 1 base for V and 0 bases for J; bases not matched to a gene: 3. As DNA, the CDR3 is TGTGCCAGCAGCTTAGGTCCTAGCGGGAGCACAGATACGCAGTATTTT. Translating it yields CASSLGPSGSTDTQYF.

The rearrangement uses TRBV29-1 and TRBJ1-1; no clear D. Germline assignment: CDR1 SQVTM and CDR2 ANQGSEA. The length of the CDR3 is 14 residues. With 1 base removed from V and 1 base from J, the gap between germline ends came to 10 bases. CDR3 coding DNA: TGCAGCGTTGAAGGTAGTTCGGCGAACACTGAAGCTTTCTTT. It codes for CSVEGSSANTEAFF.

The gene calls are TRBV27 and TRBJ2-7; weak D call: TRBD2 (6 bases). The CDR3 has 15 residues. Germline CDR1 reads MNHEY; CDR2 reads SMNVEV (reference sequence). Trimming took off 8 bases at V and 6 bases at J, with 23 bases between the two ends. The CDR3 spells CASSEPGLGAGEQYF. The CDR3 nucleotides read TGTGCCAGCTCTGAACCGGGACTCGGGGCGGGCGAGCAGTACTTC.

This clone was observed a few times. The rearrangement joins TRBV30 to TRBJ2-1; D gene ambiguous. The V gene's germline CDR1 is GTSNPN and CDR2 SVGIG (reference sequence). Trimming stripped 5 bases from V and 3 bases from J, with 14 bases between. CDR3 length: 14 amino acids. For the CDR3, the DNA is TGTGCCTGGGAAAGGACCGGTGGCTACAATGAGCAGTTCTTC. Amino acids: CAWERTGGYNEQFF.

This clone has a handful of counts. Within the sample, other DNA sequences also encode this same CDR3. The rearrangement uses TRBV2 and TRBJ2-1; 7 bases are shared with TRBD2. CDR1 and CDR2 (germline): SNHLY, FYNNEI. V lost 7 bases, J lost 7 bases, and 4 bases stayed unmatched. The CDR3 covers 12 residues. The CDR3 coding sequence is TGTGCCAGCACTGGACTAGTTAATGAGCAGTTCTTC. Translation: CASTGLVNEQFF. The whole variable domain, remainder taken from reference TRBV2 and TRBJ2-1, is EPEVTQTPSHQVTQMGQEVILRCVPISNHLYFYWYRQILGQKVEFLVSFYNNEISEKSEIFDDQFSVERPDGSNFTLKIRSTKLEDSAMYFCASTGLVNEQFFGPGTRLTVL.

The chain couples TRBV29-1 to TRBJ1-2, with 9 bases fitting TRBD1. V lost 6 bases and J lost 7; bases outside the gene matches: 6. Germline V gene data show CDR1 as SQVTM and CDR2 as ANQGSEA. CDR3 size: 12 residues. The CDR3 protein is CSVQQGASGYTF. The CDR3 DNA follows: TGCAGCGTACAACAGGGGGCAAGTGGCTACACCTTC. The full variable domain, with the rest looked up from reference TRBV29-1 and TRBJ1-2, is SAVISQKPSRDICQRGTSLTIQCQVDSQVTMMFWYRQQPGQSLTLIATANQGSEATYESGFVIDKFPISRPNLTFSTLTVSNMSPEDSSIYLCSVQQGASGYTFGSGTRLTVV.

CDR3 loop: CASSTAAGGGTDTQYF. The DNA of the CDR3 is TGTGCCAGCAGCACCGCGGCGGGGGGTGGCACAGATACGCAGTATTTT. V gene TRBV9 combines with J gene TRBJ2-3, with TRBD2 identical over 8 bases. The germline CDR1 and CDR2 sequences are SGDLS and YYNGEE. V gave up 4 bases and J gave up 1 base; unmatched junction bases: 8. This CDR3 comprises 16 residues.

CDR3: CASSTGFSSYNEQFF. Here the CDR3 DNA reads TGTGCCAGTAGCACCGGGTTTAGCTCCTACAATGAGCAGTTCTTC. The gene calls are TRBV19 and TRBJ2-1; D uncertain. Trimming pared 6 bases from V and 0 bases from J, leaving 12 bases between. CDR3 length: 15 residues. Looked up from germline, CDR1 is LNHDA and CDR2 is SQIVND (reference sequence).

This chain joins TRBV5-1 and TRBJ1-6; perhaps TRBD1 as D (5 bases). The CDR3 is made up of 13 amino acids. CDR1 SGHRS and CDR2 YFSETQ come from the germline V gene. V lost 6 bases and J 7 bases, leaving 11 bases between the germline ends. The CDR3 loop reads CASTRDGNSPLHF. The CDR3 DNA sequence: TGCGCCAGCACTCGGGACGGCAATTCACCCCTCCACTTT.

Note on this clone: It is likely a read error: a sequence one base away is far more abundant. The chain uses TRBV6-1 and TRBJ2-3; 7 bases fit TRBD2. The germline CDR1 and CDR2 sequences are MNHNS and SASEGT. This CDR3 has 12 amino acids. With V trimmed by 6 bases and J by 5 bases, 2 bases remained unmatched. In DNA form, the CDR3 reads TGTGCCAGCAGGCCGGGAGGAGATACGCAGTATTTT. This translates into CASRPGGDTQYF.

This clone was seen only a few times. The CDR3 bases are TGTGCCAGCAGTGAATATAATACAGGGATCTATGGCTACACCTTC. It codes for CASSEYNTGIYGYTF. The gene calls are TRBV25-1 and TRBJ1-2, with D perhaps matching TRBD1 (6 bases). Germline CDR1 is MGHDK and CDR2 is SYGVNS. The length of the CDR3 is 15 residues. The V gene lost 0 bases and the J gene lost 4 bases, with 12 bases spanning the gap.

V gene TRBV19 combines with J gene TRBJ2-1; 14 bases line up with TRBD2. The CDR3 spans 15 residues. V lost 5 bases, J lost 7 bases, and 4 bases stayed unmatched. CDR1 and CDR2 (germline): LNHDA, SQIVND (reference sequence). CDR3 in DNA: TGTGCCAGTAGTTCGGGACTAGCGGGGGAGAATGAGCAGTTCTTC. Translating it yields CASSSGLAGENEQFF.

In this sample, this clone turned up a few times. The CDR3 region has the DNA TGTGCCTGGAGCACTCGGAAAGGGAAGGGAGTCACAGATACGCAGTATTTT. Protein: CAWSTRKGKGVTDTQYF. The chain carries TRBV30 and TRBJ2-3; D may be TRBD2 (5 bases). V was clipped by 3 bases and J by 2 bases, with 21 bases between them. Germline V gene lookup returns CDR1 GTSNPN and CDR2 SVGIG (reference sequence). This CDR3 is 17 amino acids long.

In this sample, this clone turned up many times. This chain links TRBV7-2 with TRBJ2-7; D perhaps matches TRBD2 (7 bases). V was cut by 5 bases and J by 6 bases, with 17 bases left in between. The CDR3 runs to 14 residues. Germline CDR1 reads SGHTA; CDR2 reads FQGNSA. The CDR3 bases are TGTGCCAGCAGCCCACTAGGGGGGGCCGGCGAGCAGTACTTC. Amino acids: CASSPLGGAGEQYF.

This clone came up many times. The V gene is TRBV7-2, the J gene TRBJ2-3; 8 bases are shared with TRBD1. The junction had 9 bases not matched to a gene; V was cut back by 5 bases and J by 2 bases. Germline CDR1 and CDR2: SGHTA and FQGNSA. CDR3 size: 16 residues. The chain's CDR3 is CASSPGQGAFTDTQYF. The CDR3 DNA reads as TGTGCCAGCAGCCCCGGACAGGGCGCTTTCACAGATACGCAGTATTTT.

CDR3 nucleotide sequence: TGCAGCGTTACAGGGGGCTATGGCTACACCTTC. Translated: CSVTGGYGYTF. The chain couples TRBV29-1 to TRBJ1-2; 8 bases map to TRBD1. Germline assignment: CDR1 SQVTM and CDR2 ANQGSEA. This CDR3 is built from 11 residues. The V and J ends lost 5 bases and 4 bases, in that order; junction bases with no gene match: 0. Drawing the rest from reference TRBV29-1 and TRBJ1-2, the complete variable domain is SAVISQKPSRDICQRGTSLTIQCQVDSQVTMMFWYRQQPGQSLTLIATANQGSEATYESGFVIDKFPISRPNLTFSTLTVSNMSPEDSSIYLCSVTGGYGYTFGSGTRLTVV.

On this clone itself: Other DNA sequences in this specimen translate into the identical CDR3. The genes are TRBV6-5 and TRBJ2-7, with D perhaps matching TRBD1 (6 bases). Germline V gene data show CDR1 as MNHEY and CDR2 as SVGAGI. The CDR3 contains 13 residues. V gave up 5 bases and J gave up 4 bases, with 12 bases separating them. The CDR3 protein is CASSEGTKYEQYF. DNA for the CDR3: TGTGCCAGCAGTGAGGGGACAAAATACGAGCAGTACTTC.

The sample holds a few counts of this clone. V usage is TRBV30 and J usage is TRBJ2-3; no clear D. There are 14 residues in the CDR3. V gave up 2 bases and J gave up 6 bases, with 15 bases separating them. Germline V lookup: CDR1 GTSNPN, CDR2 SVGIG (reference sequence). CDR3 in amino acids: CAWSRASATDTQYF. CDR3 DNA sequence: TGTGCCTGGAGTAGGGCCAGCGCGACCGATACGCAGTATTTT.

This clone occurred a few times. V and J are TRBV5-4 and TRBJ2-3; 7 positions match TRBD2. Germline loops: CDR1 SGHNT, CDR2 YYREEE (reference sequence). With V trimmed by 4 bases and J by 4 bases, 12 bases remained unmatched. This CDR3 spans 16 amino acids. The CDR3 DNA reads TGTGCCAGCAGCCGACCGGGGGAGGGCGGGGCAGATACGCAGTATTTT. As protein: CASSRPGEGGADTQYF.

This chain uses TRBV28 with TRBJ2-7; 7 bases are shared with TRBD2. Germline V gene sequence: CDR1 MDHEN, CDR2 SYDVKM. J was trimmed by 3 bases and V by 6 bases; bases with no gene match: 11. The CDR3 extends over 15 amino acids. CDR3 coding DNA: TGTGCCAGCAGCTCTTCTAGCGGAGGCGTCTACGAGCAGTACTTC. Its protein is CASSSSSGGVYEQYF.

The chain is built from TRBV10-3 and TRBJ2-3; 12 positions agree with TRBD1. With V trimmed by 7 bases and J by 4 bases, 6 bases remained unmatched. Germline lookup yields CDR1 ENHRY and CDR2 SYGVKD. The CDR3 has 15 residues. In DNA, the CDR3 is TGTGCCATCACTCCCGGGACAGGGGGCGCAGATACGCAGTATTTT. Protein product: CAITPGTGGADTQYF.

Comments on this clone: Other DNA sequences from this sample encode an identical CDR3 as well. The gene calls are TRBV5-1 and TRBJ2-2; 7 bases align to TRBD2. The CDR3 has 16 residues. Trimming at V came to 0 bases and at J to 5 bases, leaving 7 bases not matched to a gene. CDR1 and CDR2 from the germline V gene are SGHRS and YFSETQ. In DNA form, the CDR3 reads TGCGCCAGCAGCTTGGACAGCCCGGGGGGAACCGGGGAGCTGTTTTTT. It is translated as CASSLDSPGGTGELFF.

The chain carries TRBV7-2 and TRBJ1-5, with TRBD1 matching over 9 bases. Germline lookup yields CDR1 SGHTA and CDR2 FQGNSA. V lost 5 bases and J lost 7; bases outside the gene matches: 9. The CDR3 length is 15 residues. The DNA of the CDR3 is TGTGCCAGCAGCCTCGGACAGGGGCCGGGGCAGCCCCAGCATTTT. Residues: CASSLGQGPGQPQHF.